This TCR beta chain was retrieved from a study of control samples from healthy donors and cancer patients. Assay used: immunoSEQ multiplex PCR; TCRdb lists only in-frame clones, some missing. The table has around 150,000 clones, roughly 89% seen once. This CDR3 has 12 residues. Trimming removed 5 bases at V and 4 bases at J, with 8 bases between. From germline, CDR1 is KGHDR and CDR2 SFDVKD. Sequencing was carried out using blood. The chain carries TRBV24-1 and TRBJ2-7; TRBD2 is a possible D gene (6 bases). The sequence came from a man aged 30-40 years in good health. The CDR3 coding sequence is TGTGCCACCAGTGGGGACTCTTACGAGCAGTACTTC. This sequence encodes CATSGDSYEQYF.